The entry that follows covers one T cell receptor beta chain sequence. The data originate from a study of control samples from healthy donors and cancer patients. With 4 bases removed from V and 8 bases from J, the gap between germline ends came to 17 bases. The CDR3 has 14 residues. Germline values: CDR1 MGHRA, CDR2 YSYEKL. The data were produced by immunoSEQ multiplex PCR, yet TCRdb's version contains in-frame clones alone and is incomplete. The data contain 60,000 to 75,000 clones, 85% of them singletons. The sequence was collected from a man in his forties or fifties in good health. The sequencing input was blood. The rearrangement uses TRBV4-1 and TRBJ1-1; the D gene is possibly TRBD1 (5 bases). The CDR3 sequence: CASSPYPSTVEAFF. The CDR3 nucleotides read TGCGCCAGCAGCCCATACCCCTCGACAGTGGAAGCTTTCTTT.